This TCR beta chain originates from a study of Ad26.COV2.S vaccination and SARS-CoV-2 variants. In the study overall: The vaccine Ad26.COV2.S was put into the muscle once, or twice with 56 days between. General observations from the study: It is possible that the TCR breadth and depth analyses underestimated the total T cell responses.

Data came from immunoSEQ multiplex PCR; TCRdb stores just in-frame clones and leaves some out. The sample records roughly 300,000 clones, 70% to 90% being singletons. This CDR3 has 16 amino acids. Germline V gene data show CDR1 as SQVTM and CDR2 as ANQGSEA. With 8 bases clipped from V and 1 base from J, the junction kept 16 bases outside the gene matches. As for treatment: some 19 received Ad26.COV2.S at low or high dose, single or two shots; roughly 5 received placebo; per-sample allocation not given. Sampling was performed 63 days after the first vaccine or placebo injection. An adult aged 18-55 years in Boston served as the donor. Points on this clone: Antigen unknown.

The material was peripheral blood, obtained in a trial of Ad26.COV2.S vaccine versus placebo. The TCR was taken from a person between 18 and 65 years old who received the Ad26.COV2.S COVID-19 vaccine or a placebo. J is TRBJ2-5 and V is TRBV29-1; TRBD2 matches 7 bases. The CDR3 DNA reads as TGCAGCACCAGGAGGGAGGGACCCCTTTTCCAAGAGACCCAGTACTTC. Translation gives CSTRREGPLFQETQYF.